The T cell receptor (beta chain) described here comes from a study of neurological immune-mediated disorders. Study-wide results and limits: The multiple sclerosis repertoire cluster had no clinical or MRI feature associated with it. HTLV-1-associated myelopathy led in TCR clonal expansion, while multiple sclerosis ranked lowest, below healthy controls.

Every sequencing run produced over 160 million TCR-beta sequences, and the sequences from any one run covered 15-18 subjects. TCRdb reprocessed the 5' RACE reads via MiXCR and lists one record per CDR3 protein. The sample yields about 65,000 distinct CDR3 sequences, approximately 3.7% seen once. The study built unsorted libraries from 2 million PBMCs kept at -80 C. This clonotype was seen repeatedly, ten times or more. Its antigen remains unidentified. The ends lost 1 base at V and 3 bases at J; junction bases unmatched: 1. This CDR3 is built from 15 residues. Germline V gene data show CDR1 as SGHRS and CDR2 as YFSETQ.

The TCR comes from a man aged 45 to 65 with multiple sclerosis. J is TRBJ2-3 and V is TRBV5-1; 11 bases map to TRBD1. Specimen: PBMCs. CDR3 protein: CASSLRDRGTDTQYF. CDR3 nucleotides: TGCGCCAGCAGCTTGAGGGACAGGGGGACAGATACGCAGTATTTT. The full variable domain, its missing parts supplied by reference TRBV5-1 and TRBJ2-3, is KAGVTQTPRYLIKTRGQQVTLSCSPISGHRSVSWYQQTPGQGLQFLFEYFSETQRNKGNFPGRFSGRQFSNSRSEMNVSTLELGDSALYLCASSLRDRGTDTQYFGPGTRLTVL.